The 16 T cell receptor beta chains reported below all come from one sample, sequenced in a study of blood T cell repertoires in COVID-19 (dated by TCRdb to about 2020). Libraries were constructed by the immunoSEQ multiplex PCR assay. In its TCRdb copy, this immuneACCESS table keeps in-frame sequences only and misses some clones. Where compared with another copy, unresolved V genes explain less than half of these, and the others have no known cause. Recorded for this sample are about 50,000 clones; 80% to 90% of them occurred a single time. Approximately 11% of the sample belongs to the ten largest clones. The sample consisted of peripheral blood. These receptors all stem from a human donor with active COVID-19. The donor label of this sample is uncertain.

This rearrangement joins TRBV5-4 to TRBJ2-1; 9 positions match TRBD2. With 5 bases clipped from V and 2 bases from J, the junction kept 11 bases outside the gene matches. Germline CDR1 and CDR2: SGHNT and YYREEE (reference sequence). The CDR3 runs to 17 residues. The CDR3 sequence is CASRIAGALSPYNEQFF. CDR3 DNA: TGTGCCAGCAGGATAGCGGGGGCCCTTAGTCCCTACAATGAGCAGTTCTTC.

The chain recombines TRBV7-2 with TRBJ1-6; possibly TRBD1 for D (5 bases). Per the germline V gene, CDR1 is SGHTA and CDR2 is FQGNSA. The CDR3 length is 15 residues. Trimming stripped 3 bases from V and 10 bases from J, with 16 bases between. The chain's CDR3 is CASSFKQGVGSPLHF. The CDR3 DNA reads TGTGCCAGCAGCTTCAAGCAGGGTGTGGGCTCACCCCTCCACTTT.

The chain has TRBV29-1 and TRBJ1-1, with TRBD1 identical over 7 bases. With 4 bases clipped from V and 5 bases from J, the junction kept 7 bases outside the gene matches. The CDR3 runs to 13 residues. Germline CDR1 is SQVTM and CDR2 is ANQGSEA. The CDR3 bases are TGCAGCGTTGGAGGGACAGAGCGAACTGAAGCTTTCTTT. Amino acid sequence: CSVGGTERTEAFF.

V usage is TRBV28 and J usage is TRBJ2-7; D unclear. Trimming pared 0 bases from V and 4 bases from J, leaving 10 bases between. Germline CDR1 and CDR2: MDHEN and SYDVKM. CDR3 length: 14 amino acids. The CDR3 sequence: CASSLWPSKYEQYF. For the CDR3, the DNA is TGTGCCAGCAGTTTATGGCCCAGTAAGTACGAGCAGTACTTC.

The chain uses TRBV6-6 and TRBJ2-6; D may be TRBD2 (5 bases). Germline CDR1 MNHNY, CDR2 SVGAGI (reference sequence). The CDR3 extends over 13 amino acids. The CDR3 region is CVGRDSGANVLTF. The CDR3 region has the DNA TGTGTAGGACGGGATTCTGGGGCCAACGTCCTGACTTTC.

This chain links TRBV3-1 (or the pseudogene TRBV3-2) with TRBJ2-7, with a possible D match to TRBD1 (5 bases). Trimming pared 0 bases from V and 3 bases from J, leaving 12 bases between. The CDR3 totals 15 residues. Germline CDR1 is LGHDT and CDR2 is YNNKEL (reference sequence). The CDR3 DNA reads as TGTGCCAGCAGCCAAGAGCCAGGGTTGGGCTACGAGCAGTACTTC. Translating it yields CASSQEPGLGYEQYF.

This chain uses TRBV18 with TRBJ2-1; a possible D gene is TRBD2 (6 bases). The CDR3 consists of 17 residues. CDR1 and CDR2 from the germline V gene are KGHSH and LQKENI. Trimming removed 1 base at V and 8 bases at J, with 21 bases between. The CDR3 loop is CASSPRGQELAFYEQFF. CDR3 nucleotides: TGTGCCAGCTCACCACGTGGGCAGGAGCTAGCGTTTTATGAGCAGTTCTTC.

V is TRBV12-3 or TRBV12-4 and J is TRBJ1-2; D is unclear. V gave up 6 bases and J gave up 7 bases, with 15 bases separating them. The CDR3 contains 13 residues. This CDR3 reads CASSPNGVRGYTF. In DNA, the CDR3 is TGTGCCAGCAGCCCTAACGGGGTACGTGGCTACACCTTC.

The chain couples TRBV12-3 or TRBV12-4 to TRBJ1-5; maybe TRBD1 (6 bases). The CDR3 spans 12 residues. V lost 5 bases and J lost 7, with 9 bases in between. CDR3: CASSQGSQPQHF. The CDR3 nucleotides read TGTGCCAGCAGTCAGGGGAGCCAGCCCCAGCATTTT.

The J gene is TRBJ2-7, the V gene TRBV19, with a tentative D call TRBD2 (5 bases). The length of the CDR3 is 14 residues. The germline gives CDR1 LNHDA, CDR2 SQIVND (reference sequence). V lost 5 bases and J lost 0, with 11 bases in between. The DNA for the CDR3 is TGTGCCAGTAGTTCTCCCCGGGACTCCTACGAGCAGTACTTC. It specifies CASSSPRDSYEQYF. The entire variable domain, with the rest obtained from reference TRBV19 and TRBJ2-7, is as follows: DGGITQSPKYLFRKEGQNVTLSCEQNLNHDAMYWYRQDPGQGLRLIYYSQIVNDFQKGDIAEGYSVSREKKESFPLTVTSAQKNPTAFYLCASSSPRDSYEQYFGPGTRLTVT.

This clone was counted a few times. The V call is TRBV5-4, the J call TRBJ1-6; possible D gene TRBD1, 5 bases. Germline CDR1 reads SGHNT; CDR2 reads YYREEE (reference sequence). Between the trimmed V and J ends, which lost 4 bases and 8 bases, there was a span of 13 bases. The CDR3 contains 14 residues. The CDR3 region is CASSEQQQDSPLHF. CDR3 sequence (DNA): TGTGCCAGCAGCGAGCAGCAACAGGATTCACCCCTCCACTTT.

J is TRBJ2-7 and V is TRBV27, with TRBD2 matching over 10 bases. The J call is in doubt because the DNA end fits TRBJ2-1 better. The CDR3 spans 15 residues. Per the germline V gene, CDR1 is MNHEY and CDR2 is SMNVEV (reference sequence). CDR3 region: CASSISLAGVSEQFF. As DNA, the CDR3 is TGTGCCAGCAGTATCTCCCTAGCGGGAGTGTCTGAGCAGTTCTTC.

This clone was detected a few times. This chain connects TRBV24-1 to TRBJ2-3; TRBD2 agrees at 9 bases. The trim removed 2 bases at V and 6 bases at J, leaving 5 bases unmatched. The CDR3 runs 15 residues. Germline values: CDR1 KGHDR, CDR2 SFDVKD. The CDR3 DNA follows: TGTGCCACCAGTGATTCCCGGACTAGCGCGGATACGCAGTATTTT. Translated: CATSDSRTSADTQYF.

The chain uses TRBV19 and TRBJ2-5, with 9 bases that match TRBD2. Germline CDR1 is LNHDA and CDR2 is SQIVND (reference sequence). Losses at the gene ends were 3 bases for V and 4 bases for J; bases not matched to a gene: 6. The CDR3 is 15 amino acids. CDR3 bases: TGTGCCAGTAGTATGGGGAGCGGGAGGCCAGAGACCCAGTACTTC. Translation gives CASSMGSGRPETQYF.

The chain is built from TRBV3-1 (or the pseudogene TRBV3-2) and TRBJ2-2, with a weak D call TRBD2 (5 bases). V was trimmed by 1 base and J by 5 bases, leaving 17 bases between them. The CDR3 sequence is 17 residues long. CDR1 is LGHDT, CDR2 YNNKEL, per germline (reference sequence). The CDR3 region has the DNA TGTGCCAGCAGCCAAGGGGTAGGGAGTACTGTTACCGGGGAGCTGTTTTTT. It is translated as CASSQGVGSTVTGELFF.

This chain connects TRBV19 to TRBJ2-1; TRBD2 matches at 10 bases. V dropped 4 bases and J dropped 6; count of bases not matched to a gene: 6. The CDR3 contains 15 residues. The germline V gene encodes CDR1 LNHDA and CDR2 SQIVND (reference sequence). CDR3 DNA: TGTGCCAGTAGTACTCGGACTAGCGGCACCAATGAGCAGTTCTTC. Translating it yields CASSTRTSGTNEQFF.